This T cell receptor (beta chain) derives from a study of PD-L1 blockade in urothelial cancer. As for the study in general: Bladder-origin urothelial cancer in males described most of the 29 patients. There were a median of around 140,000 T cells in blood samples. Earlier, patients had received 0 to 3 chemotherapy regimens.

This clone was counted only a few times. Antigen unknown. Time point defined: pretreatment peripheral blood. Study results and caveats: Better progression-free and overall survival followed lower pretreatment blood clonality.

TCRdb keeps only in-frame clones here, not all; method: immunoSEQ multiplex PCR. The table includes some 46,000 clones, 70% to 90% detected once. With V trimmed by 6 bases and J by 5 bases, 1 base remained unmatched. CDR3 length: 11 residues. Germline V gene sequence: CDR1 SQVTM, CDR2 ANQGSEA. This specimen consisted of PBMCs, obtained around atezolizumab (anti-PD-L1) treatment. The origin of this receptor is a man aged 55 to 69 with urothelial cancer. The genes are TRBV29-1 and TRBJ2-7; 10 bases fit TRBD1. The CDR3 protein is CSVDRGNEQYF. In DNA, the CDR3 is TGCAGCGTGGACAGGGGGAACGAGCAGTACTTC.